This T cell receptor (beta chain) is from a study of T-cell reconstitution after alpha-beta-depleted transplantation in children. This clonotype was recorded many times. Its antigen is not known. The ends lost 3 bases at V and 0 bases at J; junction bases unmatched: 3. This CDR3 spans 15 amino acids. Germline V gene lookup returns CDR1 SGDLS and CDR2 YYNGEE. The TCRbeta library incorporated unique molecular identifiers. TCRdb reprocessed the PCR reads via MiXCR and lists one record per CDR3 protein. The sample contains roughly 220,000 distinct CDR3 sequences, approximately 8.4% of which appear only once. Study-wide results and limits: Some patients showed high day-60 TCRbeta diversity, which derived from surviving recipient T cells and thymic progenitors. T cells produced anew were the main source of T-cell counts and diversity one year after transplant. Alpha-beta T cells about two months after transplant reportedly derived from several hundred expanded graft clones.

This sample comprised PBMCs, mostly from graft donor cells, obtained 360 days after TCRalphabeta/CD19-depleted stem cell transplant. This clonotype originated in a male patient under 10 years old who had a stem cell transplant for acute myeloid leukemia, so the T cells may come from the graft donor. The rearrangement links TRBV9 to TRBJ2-1; 7 nucleotides agree with TRBD2. The CDR3 spells CASSASGSSYNEQFF. CDR3 nucleotide sequence: TGTGCCAGCAGCGCTAGCGGAAGCTCCTACAATGAGCAGTTCTTC.